The 24 T cell receptor beta chains given below trace back to one sample, sequenced in a study of CD8 T cells in ankylosing spondylitis. Via MiXCR, TCRdb re-called the 5' RACE reads, giving one row per CDR3 protein. The data contain under 200,000 distinct CDR3 sequences, more than 9% of them singletons. The specimen sequenced was blood, either unsorted or a sorted T cell fraction (not recorded which). The receptors were sampled from a male donor with ankylosing spondylitis or in good health (not recorded which).

The chain is built from TRBV20-1 and TRBJ2-5, with 11 bases identical to TRBD2. The germline gives CDR1 DFQATT, CDR2 SNEGSKA (reference sequence). The ends lost 5 bases at V and 1 base at J; junction bases unmatched: 6. The CDR3 spans 15 residues. CDR3: CSAGGGLAVQETQYF. The CDR3 coding sequence is TGCAGTGCTGGAGGGGGACTAGCGGTCCAAGAGACCCAGTACTTC.

This clonotype was detected a few times. The chain uses TRBV7-9 and TRBJ1-1; D may be TRBD1 (5 bases). The V end was cut by 5 bases, the J end by 4 bases, with 17 bases between. Per the germline V gene, CDR1 is SEHNR and CDR2 is FQNEAQ (reference sequence). This CDR3 region has 15 residues. The CDR3: CASSPLWGEGTEAFF. The CDR3 DNA reads TGTGCCAGCAGCCCCCTTTGGGGGGAGGGCACTGAAGCTTTCTTT.

The sample holds many counts of this clonotype. The chain joins TRBV10-3 to TRBJ2-2; 7 nucleotides align to TRBD1. The germline V gene has CDR1 ENHRY and CDR2 SYGVKD. The CDR3 loop spans 20 amino acids. The junction had 19 bases not matched to a gene; V was cut back by 6 bases and J by 0 bases. This CDR3 is CAISDPASGTANANTGELFF. The DNA for the CDR3 is TGTGCCATCAGCGATCCTGCCTCAGGGACAGCAAACGCGAACACCGGGGAGCTGTTTTTT.

This clonotype was counted between two and nine times. V and J are TRBV10-2 and TRBJ2-5, with 10 nucleotides matching TRBD2. This CDR3 is 16 amino acids long. V gave up 2 bases and J gave up 2 bases; unmatched junction bases: 5. Germline V gives CDR1 WSHSY, CDR2 SAAADI. In DNA, the CDR3 is TGCGCCAGCAGTGAGAATAGCGGGGGGCCGCAAGAGACCCAGTACTTC. This sequence encodes CASSENSGGPQETQYF.

This clonotype has at least ten counts. V and J are TRBV20-1 and TRBJ2-7; 11 nucleotides align to TRBD2. V lost 0 bases, J lost 1 base, and 2 bases stayed unmatched. CDR1 is DFQATT and CDR2 is SNEGSKA in the germline V gene (reference sequence). The CDR3 contains 15 residues. The CDR3 sequence is CSARDGTSGSYEQYF. The CDR3 DNA reads TGCAGTGCTAGAGATGGGACTAGCGGATCCTACGAGCAGTACTTC.

The chain is built from TRBV5-1 and TRBJ2-7, with a tentative D call TRBD2 (5 bases). The ends were cut back, 3 bases at V and 5 bases at J, with 15 bases in the middle. Germline loops: CDR1 SGHRS, CDR2 YFSETQ. CDR3 length: 14 residues. The CDR3 DNA reads TGCGCCAGCAGCTGGTACCGAGGGTTCAACGAGCAGTACTTC. It is translated as CASSWYRGFNEQYF.

This clonotype was counted ten times or more. The chain joins TRBV6-5 to TRBJ2-1; D is undetermined. CDR1 and CDR2 from the germline V gene are MNHEY and SVGAGI. Between the trimmed V and J ends, which lost 10 bases and 0 bases, there was a span of 13 bases. The CDR3 runs 14 residues. The CDR3 reads CATFKRSSYNEQFF. The CDR3 coding sequence is TGTGCCACCTTTAAACGGAGCTCCTACAATGAGCAGTTCTTC.

This clonotype occurred many times. This rearrangement joins TRBV20-1 to TRBJ2-4, with 15 nucleotides matching TRBD2. The CDR3 is made up of 16 amino acids. Per the germline V gene, CDR1 is DFQATT and CDR2 is SNEGSKA (reference sequence). J was trimmed by 6 bases and V by 6 bases; bases with no gene match: 9. The CDR3 protein is CSALGLAGGYGNIQYF. The DNA for the CDR3 is TGCAGTGCCTTGGGACTAGCGGGAGGATATGGAAACATTCAGTACTTC.

This sequence joins TRBV2 and TRBJ2-2; possibly TRBD1 for D (6 bases). The CDR3 extends over 15 amino acids. Looked up from germline, CDR1 is SNHLY and CDR2 is FYNNEI. V was shortened by 4 bases and J by 6 bases, with 15 bases between the two germline ends. For the CDR3, the DNA is TGTGCCAGCAGTGTCGGAAGGACAGTGGCCGGGGAGCTGTTTTTT. This translates into CASSVGRTVAGELFF.

This clonotype has just a few counts. CDR3 DNA: TGTGCCAGCAGCTTACAAAGCGGCCTATACAATGAGCAGTTCTTC. Residues: CASSLQSGLYNEQFF. The chain recombines TRBV7-9 with TRBJ2-1; perhaps TRBD2 as D (5 bases). Germline V gives CDR1 SEHNR, CDR2 FQNEAQ (reference sequence). V shed 2 bases and J shed 4 bases, with 12 bases lying between them. The CDR3 runs 15 residues.

This clonotype was observed many times. This chain links TRBV5-1 with TRBJ2-5; D is uncertain. Germline CDR1 and CDR2: SGHRS and YFSETQ. V was pared by 1 base and J by 2 bases, with 9 bases between. The CDR3 length is 14 residues. The CDR3, as DNA: TGCGCCAGCAGCTTGACGGTTTCACAAGAGACCCAGTACTTC. It codes for CASSLTVSQETQYF. Together with reference TRBV5-1 and TRBJ2-5, the CDR3 gives the full variable domain: KAGVTQTPRYLIKTRGQQVTLSCSPISGHRSVSWYQQTPGQGLQFLFEYFSETQRNKGNFPGRFSGRQFSNSRSEMNVSTLELGDSALYLCASSLTVSQETQYFGPGTRLLVL.

V gene TRBV5-4 combines with J gene TRBJ2-7, with unresolved D. CDR3 length equals 13 residues. Germline values: CDR1 SGHNT, CDR2 YYREEE (reference sequence). Trimming took 2 bases from V and 3 from J, leaving 9 bases between them. The DNA for the CDR3 is TGTGCCAGCAGCTTTGGGCTCCTCTACGAGCAGTACTTC. This translates into CASSFGLLYEQYF.

This clonotype appeared many times. The chain is built from TRBV29-1 and TRBJ2-7; TRBD1 matches at 8 bases. Germline lookup yields CDR1 SQVTM and CDR2 ANQGSEA. The CDR3 runs 14 residues. The ends lost 1 base at V and 2 bases at J; junction bases unmatched: 4. CDR3 in DNA: TGCAGCGTTGAAGGACAGGGGAGTCCCTACGAGCAGTACTTC. Protein sequence: CSVEGQGSPYEQYF.

This clonotype was seen a handful of times. The gene calls are TRBV7-6 and TRBJ1-1; 10 nucleotides align to TRBD1. After removal of 1 base from V and 3 bases from J, the junction contained 5 bases not matched to a gene. Germline V CDR1 and CDR2: SGHVS, FNYEAQ. The CDR3 runs to 16 residues. The CDR3 here is CASSLVDRGQDTEAFF. The CDR3, as DNA: TGTGCCAGCAGCTTAGTAGACAGGGGGCAGGACACTGAAGCTTTCTTT.

V and J are TRBV11-2 and TRBJ2-7; D gene unclear. The CDR3 contains 13 residues. The V end lost 6 bases, the J end lost 1 base, and 10 bases lay between the germline ends. CDR1 SGHAT and CDR2 FQNNGV come from the germline V gene. In DNA form, the CDR3 reads TGTGCCAGCAGTATGGACCTTTCCTACGAGCAGTACTTC. This encodes CASSMDLSYEQYF.

This clonotype has more than one count but fewer than ten. The rearrangement joins TRBV9 to TRBJ2-7; 9 positions match TRBD1. V was pared by 3 bases and J by 5 bases, with 6 bases of the junction left unmatched. Per the germline V gene, CDR1 is SGDLS and CDR2 is YYNGEE. CDR3 size: 14 residues. The chain's CDR3 is CASSEDRGDDEQYF. The CDR3 nucleotides are TGTGCCAGCAGCGAGGACAGGGGTGATGACGAGCAGTACTTC. Combining the CDR3 with reference TRBV9 and TRBJ2-7 gives the whole variable domain DSGVTQTPKHLITATGQRVTLRCSPRSGDLSVYWYQQSLDQGLQFLIQYYNGEERAKGNILERFSAQQFPDLHSELNLSSLELGDSALYFCASSEDRGDDEQYFGPGTRLTVT.

In its sample, this clonotype was seen many times. J is TRBJ1-4 and V is TRBV10-3; no clear D gene. This CDR3 has 17 amino acids. Germline V gene sequence: CDR1 ENHRY, CDR2 SYGVKD. Trimming removed 3 bases from V and 3 bases from J, with 17 bases in between. CDR3 DNA sequence: TGTGCCATCAGTGAACAACGGGTCGGGATCCCTAATGAAAAACTGTTTTTT. The encoded protein is CAISEQRVGIPNEKLFF.

This clonotype was observed at least ten times. The chain links TRBV6-2 or TRBV6-3 to TRBJ2-2; TRBD1 matches at 9 bases. This CDR3 has 15 amino acids. Per germline, CDR1 MNHEY and CDR2 SVGEGT. The V segment lost 4 bases and the J segment 4 bases; nucleotides outside the gene matches: 4. The CDR3 DNA sequence: TGTGCCAGCAGTTTCGGGACAGGGATCACCGGGGAGCTGTTTTTT. This sequence encodes CASSFGTGITGELFF.

The table lists this clonotype with many counts. The chain joins TRBV27 to TRBJ2-1; 10 bases map to TRBD2. The length of the CDR3 is 16 residues. With V trimmed by 3 bases and J by 6 bases, 8 bases remained unmatched. Germline CDR1 reads MNHEY; CDR2 reads SMNVEV (reference sequence). CDR3 DNA sequence: TGTGCCAGCAGTTTGCGTCTAGCGGGAGCATCCAATGAGCAGTTCTTC. It translates to CASSLRLAGASNEQFF.

The V and J genes are TRBV10-3 and TRBJ2-5, with TRBD1 matching 7 bases. Unmatched junction bases numbered 6, after V lost 7 bases and J lost 4 bases. The CDR3 is 13 amino acids. In germline, CDR1 is ENHRY, CDR2 SYGVKD. The CDR3 spells CAINSGGAETQYF. CDR3 bases: TGTGCCATCAATTCAGGGGGAGCAGAGACCCAGTACTTC.

The chain joins TRBV12-3 or TRBV12-4 to TRBJ2-2; D uncertain. The ends were cut back, 3 bases at V and 6 bases at J, with 17 bases in the middle. This CDR3 comprises 16 residues. CDR3 sequence reads: CASSLRTEVTAGELFF. CDR3 nucleotides: TGTGCCAGCAGTTTGCGAACTGAGGTAACCGCCGGGGAGCTGTTTTTT.

This clonotype was seen only a few times. The gene calls are TRBV10-3 and TRBJ1-4, with TRBD1 as a possible D gene (5 bases). Between the trimmed V and J ends, which lost 10 bases and 0 bases, there was a span of 12 bases. CDR3 length equals 14 residues. CDR1 and CDR2 from the germline V gene are ENHRY and SYGVKD. In nucleotides, the CDR3 is TGTGCCACAGGGACGATTGCAACTAATGAAAAACTGTTTTTT. Translated, it gives CATGTIATNEKLFF.

This clonotype was counted many times. The rearrangement uses TRBV7-6 and TRBJ1-5, with D possibly matching TRBD1 (5 bases). The CDR3 totals 13 residues. V gave up 4 bases and J gave up 4 bases, with 8 bases separating them. From germline, CDR1 is SGHVS and CDR2 FNYEAQ. The CDR3 sequence: CASSSRGNQPQHF. As DNA, the CDR3 is TGTGCCAGCAGCTCAAGGGGAAATCAGCCCCAGCATTTT.

This clonotype was seen repeatedly, ten times or more. The chain employs TRBV29-1 and TRBJ2-5, with D possibly being TRBD1 (5 bases). Germline-derived CDR1 and CDR2 are SQVTM and ANQGSEA. The V end was cut by 4 bases, the J end by 7 bases, with 13 bases between. The CDR3 contains 12 residues. The DNA of the CDR3 is TGCAGCGTTGGGGCAGGGATGGGGACCCAGTACTTC. It codes for CSVGAGMGTQYF.